The 19 T cell receptor beta chains below come from one sample, sequenced in a study of cytomegalovirus exposure and HLA in healthy donors. The PCR was carried out with 60 Vbeta primers and 13 Jbeta primers. The protocol was immunoSEQ multiplex PCR, while the TCRdb copy is restricted to in-frame clones and leaves out a portion. Of 99,000 or so clones listed, around 86% are singletons. The specimen was PBMCs. These receptor sequences come from a young man in good health and CMV-seropositive.

The chain carries TRBV28 and TRBJ1-1; 9 bases agree with TRBD1. Trimming removed 6 bases from V and 2 bases from J; junction bases left unmatched: 10. CDR1 is MDHEN and CDR2 is SYDVKM in the germline V gene. There are 16 residues in the CDR3. The CDR3: CASRRGTGFGNTEAFF. CDR3 nucleotides: TGTGCCAGCAGGCGAGGGACAGGGTTTGGAAACACTGAAGCTTTCTTT.

The gene calls are TRBV28 and TRBJ1-6; D gene ambiguous. The length of the CDR3 is 18 residues. Germline V lookup: CDR1 MDHEN, CDR2 SYDVKM. V gave up 4 bases and J gave up 3 bases, with 19 bases separating them. The CDR3 region has the DNA TGTGCCAGCAGTTCGGCGGAGGACGGCCTATTCTATAATTCACCCCTCCACTTT. Protein: CASSSAEDGLFYNSPLHF.

This clone was counted once. CDR3 in DNA: TGTGCCAGTAGTCCCGGGACTAGCCCTCATCGCGAGCAGTACTTC. Residues: CASSPGTSPHREQYF. This chain links TRBV19 with TRBJ2-7; TRBD2 matches at 9 bases. From germline, CDR1 is LNHDA and CDR2 SQIVND (reference sequence). The CDR3 covers 15 residues. J gave up 6 bases and V 5 bases, and 11 bases lay outside the gene matches.

This clone came up once. The chain has TRBV18 and TRBJ2-7; unclear D gene. V was cut by 3 bases and J by 5 bases, with 8 bases left in between. This CDR3 has 12 amino acids. Germline-derived CDR1 and CDR2 are KGHSH and LQKENI. CDR3 region: CASSPAYNEQYF. DNA for the CDR3: TGTGCCAGCTCACCGGCTTACAACGAGCAGTACTTC.

The sample holds one count of this clone. This rearrangement joins TRBV11-1 to TRBJ2-7; weak D call: TRBD2 (7 bases). There are 15 residues in the CDR3. With 6 bases removed from V and 2 bases from J, the gap between germline ends came to 17 bases. CDR1 is SGHAT and CDR2 is FQDESV in the germline V gene (reference sequence). CDR3 loop: CASSSKGGRTYEQYF. CDR3 DNA sequence: TGTGCCAGCAGTTCGAAGGGGGGGCGAACCTACGAGCAGTACTTC.

The V call is TRBV2, the J call TRBJ1-2; 7 bases are a match to TRBD1. The V gene end was trimmed by 5 bases and the J gene end by 8 bases; junction bases not matched to a gene: 8. Germline V CDR1 and CDR2: SNHLY, FYNNEI. This CDR3 contains 13 residues. This CDR3 is CASSPTPDRGYTF. The CDR3 region has the DNA TGTGCCAGCAGTCCAACCCCGGACAGGGGCTACACCTTC.

The chain couples TRBV28 to TRBJ2-3; D perhaps matches TRBD2 (7 bases). Between the trimmed V and J ends, which lost 3 bases and 2 bases, there was a span of 12 bases. The CDR3 length is 15 residues. Per the germline V gene, CDR1 is MDHEN and CDR2 is SYDVKM. The CDR3 here is CASSLAGALTDTQYF. The DNA of the CDR3 is TGTGCCAGCAGTTTGGCGGGGGCCCTCACAGATACGCAGTATTTT.

This sequence joins TRBV7-2 and TRBJ2-5, with D maybe TRBD2 (6 bases). The V gene lost 3 bases and the J gene lost 6 bases, with 14 bases spanning the gap. The germline V gene encodes CDR1 SGHTA and CDR2 FQGNSA. The CDR3 totals 14 residues. CDR3 in DNA: TGTGCCAGCAGCTTCCGGGACTTTCAACAGACCCAGTACTTC. Translating it yields CASSFRDFQQTQYF.

With regard to this clone: A junction boundary mismatches the germline segment, possibly from a read error. This chain connects TRBV5-1 to TRBJ1-1, with D possibly being TRBD1 (6 bases). The CDR3 length is 14 residues. The germline CDR1 and CDR2 sequences are SGHRS and YFSETQ. DNA for the CDR3: TGCGCCAGCAGCTTAACAGGGTTGAAGACTGAAGCTTTCTTT. It encodes CASSLTGLKTEAFF.

The chain is built from TRBV19 and TRBJ1-2; TRBD1 might be the D (6 bases). The germline V and J ends were trimmed by 3 bases and 7 bases, with 15 bases remaining between them. CDR1 and CDR2 from the germline V gene are LNHDA and SQIVND (reference sequence). The length of the CDR3 is 14 residues. The CDR3 spells CASSIWGLGIGYTF. Written as DNA, the CDR3 is TGTGCCAGTAGTATTTGGGGGCTGGGTATTGGCTACACCTTC.

The V and J genes are TRBV19 and TRBJ1-5; TRBD1 is a possible D gene (6 bases). The CDR3 has 16 residues. Trimming took 7 bases from V and 2 from J, leaving 18 bases between them. The V gene's germline CDR1 is LNHDA and CDR2 SQIVND (reference sequence). CDR3 sequence (DNA): TGTGCCAGTAACCTAGGAGGTGGGGGCCGCAATCAGCCCCAGCATTTT. It yields the protein CASNLGGGGRNQPQHF.

The sample holds a few counts of this clone. The chain joins TRBV9 to TRBJ2-7; a possible D gene is TRBD2 (7 bases). V lost 0 bases and J 5 bases, leaving 18 bases between the germline ends. Germline V gene lookup returns CDR1 SGDLS and CDR2 YYNGEE. The CDR3 runs to 16 residues. The CDR3 here is CASSVAGIGGTNEQYF. The CDR3 bases are TGTGCCAGCAGCGTAGCGGGTATAGGGGGGACTAACGAGCAGTACTTC.

The V and J genes are TRBV9 and TRBJ1-1; maybe TRBD1 (6 bases). Germline CDR1 and CDR2: SGDLS and YYNGEE. The germline V and J ends were trimmed by 0 bases and 1 base, with 13 bases remaining between them. The CDR3 length is 16 residues. CDR3 residues: CASSVVAGAPNTEAFF. In DNA form, the CDR3 reads TGTGCCAGCAGCGTAGTGGCAGGGGCCCCGAACACTGAAGCTTTCTTT.

The rearrangement links TRBV7-2 to TRBJ2-5; 7 nucleotides match TRBD2. Germline CDR1 reads SGHTA; CDR2 reads FQGNSA. With V trimmed by 5 bases and J by 1 base, 10 bases remained unmatched. CDR3 length: 16 residues. CDR3: CASSPPGLQVQETQYF. The CDR3 region has the DNA TGTGCCAGCAGCCCTCCGGGACTACAAGTCCAAGAGACCCAGTACTTC.

This chain uses TRBV2 with TRBJ2-5; 7 nucleotides agree with TRBD2. The J call is doubtful: the DNA matches TRBJ2-7 better. Germline V gives CDR1 SNHLY, CDR2 FYNNEI. CDR3 length: 15 amino acids. The CDR3: CARGAVGLGSHEQYF. The CDR3 nucleotides are TGTGCCAGAGGGGCCGTCGGACTAGGGTCCCACGAGCAGTACTTC.

V gene TRBV30 combines with J gene TRBJ2-7, with 9 bases aligning to TRBD2. V lost 5 bases, J lost 0 bases, and 5 bases stayed unmatched. Germline V gene sequence: CDR1 GTSNPN, CDR2 SVGIG (reference sequence). CDR3 length equals 14 residues. CDR3 loop: CAWGRSGGSYEQYF. CDR3 nucleotides: TGTGCCTGGGGCCGTAGCGGGGGCTCCTACGAGCAGTACTTC.

The chain carries TRBV9 and TRBJ1-6, with D perhaps TRBD1 (6 bases). The CDR3 totals 14 residues. Trimming took 3 bases from V and 12 from J, leaving 16 bases between them. Germline values: CDR1 SGDLS, CDR2 YYNGEE. The CDR3 DNA reads TGTGCCAGCAGCGCGGACAGCCTCTCAGGACCCCTCCACTTT. It yields the protein CASSADSLSGPLHF.

This clone was picked up a small number of times. The rearrangement uses TRBV5-4 and TRBJ2-7; D uncertain. Per the germline V gene, CDR1 is SGHNT and CDR2 is YYREEE (reference sequence). The CDR3 is made up of 13 amino acids. V lost 3 bases, J lost 3 bases, and 10 bases lay in between. CDR3 sequence: CASSSSNFYEQYF. CDR3 DNA: TGTGCCAGCAGCTCATCAAACTTCTACGAGCAGTACTTC.

The chain couples TRBV5-4 to TRBJ2-1, with 9 bases matching TRBD1. V was pared by 4 bases and J by 8 bases, with 10 bases of the junction left unmatched. The CDR3 has 15 amino acids. Per germline, CDR1 SGHNT and CDR2 YYREEE (reference sequence). In DNA, the CDR3 is TGTGCCAGCAGCACAACCACAGGGGGCTGGGATGAGCAGTTCTTC. Its translation: CASSTTTGGWDEQFF.